A selection of T cell receptor beta chains follows, all from one sample in a study of cytomegalovirus exposure and HLA in healthy donors. Clones were read by immunoSEQ multiplex PCR, and TCRdb kept only the in-frame ones, dropping some. Among 100,000 to 150,000 clones listed, about three quarters were seen once. The specimen was PBMCs. The receptors originated from a woman under 40 in good health and CMV-seronegative. The CDR3 runs from the conserved cysteine through the conserved F or W. D genes are given only for firm matches. Size tells how often a clone was seen (once, few, many) or the class of an expanded clone, and some rows leave it out.

TRBV9	TRBD2	NA	TRBJ2-7	17	CASSVTPGLAGSYEQYF	TGTGCCAGCAGCGTCACCCCGGGACTAGCGGGGTCCTACGAGCAGTACTTC
TRBV6-4	TRBD1	NA	TRBJ1-1	12	CASSDRGPEAFF	TGTGCCAGCAGCGACAGGGGGCCTGAAGCTTTCTTT
TRBV9	NA	NA	TRBJ2-1	12	CASSVEAGEQFF	TGTGCCAGCAGCGTAGAAGCGGGTGAGCAGTTCTTC
TRBV11-2	NA	NA	TRBJ1-1	16	CASSLGLGRMNTEAFF	TGTGCCAGCAGCTTAGGGCTAGGTCGGATGAACACTGAAGCTTTCTTT
TRBV5-4	TRBD1	once	TRBJ1-4	15	CASSFQGGGNEKLFF	TGTGCCAGCAGCTTTCAGGGGGGTGGCAATGAAAAACTGTTTTTT
TRBV5-1	TRBD1	NA	TRBJ1-3	15	CASSSGTGSGNTIYF	TGCGCCAGCAGCTCCGGGACAGGCTCTGGAAACACCATATATTTT
TRBV4-3	NA	NA	TRBJ2-7	14	CASSQDGGPYEQYF	TGCGCCAGCAGCCAGGACGGGGGACCCTACGAGCAGTACTTC
TRBV10-3	TRBD1	NA	TRBJ2-7	14	CAFQEGQGYGEQYF	TGTGCCTTCCAAGAGGGACAGGGGTACGGCGAGCAGTACTTC
TRBV5-4	TRBD1	NA	TRBJ1-2	13	CASSFDRGDGYTF	TGTGCCAGCAGCTTCGACAGGGGTGATGGCTACACCTTC
TRBV19	NA	NA	TRBJ2-7	14	CATAGRGRSYEQYF	TGTGCCACCGCCGGTCGGGGGAGGTCCTACGAGCAGTACTTC